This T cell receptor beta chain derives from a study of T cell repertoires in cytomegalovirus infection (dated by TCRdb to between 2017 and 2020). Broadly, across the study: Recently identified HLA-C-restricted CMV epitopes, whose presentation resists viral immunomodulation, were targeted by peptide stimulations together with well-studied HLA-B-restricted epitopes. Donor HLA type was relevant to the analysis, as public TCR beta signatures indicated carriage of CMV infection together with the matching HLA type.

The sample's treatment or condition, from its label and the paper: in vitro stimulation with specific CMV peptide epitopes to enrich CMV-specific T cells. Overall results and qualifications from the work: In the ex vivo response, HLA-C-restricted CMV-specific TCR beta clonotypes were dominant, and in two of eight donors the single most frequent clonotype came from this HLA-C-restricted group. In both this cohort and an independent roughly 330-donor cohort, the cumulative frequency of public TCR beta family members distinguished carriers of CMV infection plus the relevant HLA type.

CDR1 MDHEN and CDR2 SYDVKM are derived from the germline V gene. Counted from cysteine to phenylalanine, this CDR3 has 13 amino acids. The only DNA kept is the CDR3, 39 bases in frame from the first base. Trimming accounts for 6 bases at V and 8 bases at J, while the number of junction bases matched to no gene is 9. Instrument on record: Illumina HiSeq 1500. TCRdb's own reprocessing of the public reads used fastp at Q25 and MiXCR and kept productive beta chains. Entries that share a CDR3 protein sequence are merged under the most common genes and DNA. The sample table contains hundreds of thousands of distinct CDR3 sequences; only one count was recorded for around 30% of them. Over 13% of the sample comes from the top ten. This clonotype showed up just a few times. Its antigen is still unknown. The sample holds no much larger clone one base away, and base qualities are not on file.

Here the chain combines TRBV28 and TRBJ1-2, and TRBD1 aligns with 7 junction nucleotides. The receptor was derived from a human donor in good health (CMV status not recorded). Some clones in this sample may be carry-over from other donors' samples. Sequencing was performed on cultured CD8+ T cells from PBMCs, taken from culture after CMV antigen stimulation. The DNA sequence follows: TGTGCCAGCAGCTTAACAGGGGATCAGGGCTACACCTTC. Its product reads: CASSLTGDQGYTF.